This TCR beta chain derives from a study of blood T cell repertoires in COVID-19. Some clones are missing from TCRdb's copy, which holds only in-frame ones; the method was immunoSEQ multiplex PCR. Of 250,000 to 350,000 clones in the sample, 80% to 95% were seen once. This clone has only one observation. In germline, CDR1 is SNHLY, CDR2 FYNNEI. This CDR3 is 15 amino acids long. V shed 3 bases, J shed 6 bases, and the junction held 7 bases outside the gene matches. The sequencing input was PBMCs or T cells enriched from blood (not recorded which). The TCR was taken from a woman in her thirties who had recovered from COVID-19. The V gene is TRBV2, the J gene TRBJ1-5, with 8 bases that match TRBD1. The CDR3: CASSEEQGGGQPQHF. The CDR3 coding sequence is TGTGCCAGCAGTGAGGAACAGGGGGGGGGTCAGCCCCAGCATTTT. Based on the CDR3 plus reference TRBV2 and TRBJ1-5, the full variable domain is EPEVTQTPSHQVTQMGQEVILRCVPISNHLYFYWYRQILGQKVEFLVSFYNNEISEKSEIFDDQFSVERPDGSNFTLKIRSTKLEDSAMYFCASSEEQGGGQPQHFGDGTRLSIL.